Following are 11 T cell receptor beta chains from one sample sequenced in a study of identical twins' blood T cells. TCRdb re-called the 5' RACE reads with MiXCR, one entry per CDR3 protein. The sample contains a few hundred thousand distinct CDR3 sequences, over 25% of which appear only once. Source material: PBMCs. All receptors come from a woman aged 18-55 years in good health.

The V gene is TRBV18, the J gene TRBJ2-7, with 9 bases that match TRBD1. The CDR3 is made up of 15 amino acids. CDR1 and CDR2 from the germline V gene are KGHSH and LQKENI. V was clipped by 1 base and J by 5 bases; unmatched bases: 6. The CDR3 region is CASSPLGTGLHEQYF. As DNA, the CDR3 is TGTGCCAGCTCACCACTCGGGACAGGGTTGCACGAGCAGTACTTC.

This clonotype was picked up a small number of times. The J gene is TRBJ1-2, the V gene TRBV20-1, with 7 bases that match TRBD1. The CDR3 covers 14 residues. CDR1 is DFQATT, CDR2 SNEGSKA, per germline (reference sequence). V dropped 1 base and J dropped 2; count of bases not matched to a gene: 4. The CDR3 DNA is TGCAGTGCTAGAGGCAGGGGGTCAAACTATGGCTACACCTTC. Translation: CSARGRGSNYGYTF.

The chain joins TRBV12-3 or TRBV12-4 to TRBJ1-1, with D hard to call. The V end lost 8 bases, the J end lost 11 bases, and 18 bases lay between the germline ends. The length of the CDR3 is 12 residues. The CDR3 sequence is CASLSGPTPAFF. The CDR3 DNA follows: TGTGCCAGCTTAAGTGGCCCTACGCCCGCTTTCTTT.

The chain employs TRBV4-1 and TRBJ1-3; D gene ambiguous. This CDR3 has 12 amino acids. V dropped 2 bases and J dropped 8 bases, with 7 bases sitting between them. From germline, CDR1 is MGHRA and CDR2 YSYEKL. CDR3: CASSQFGDTIYF. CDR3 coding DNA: TGCGCCAGCAGCCAATTCGGGGACACCATATATTTT.

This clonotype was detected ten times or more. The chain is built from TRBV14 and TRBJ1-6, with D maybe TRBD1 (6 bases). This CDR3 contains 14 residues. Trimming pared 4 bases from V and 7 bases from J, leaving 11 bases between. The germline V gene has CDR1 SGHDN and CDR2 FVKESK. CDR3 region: CASSRAGANSPLHF. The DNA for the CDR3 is TGTGCCAGCAGCCGAGCGGGGGCCAATTCACCCCTCCACTTT. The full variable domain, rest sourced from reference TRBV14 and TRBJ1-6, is EAGVTQFPSHSVIEKGQTVTLRCDPISGHDNLYWYRRVMGKEIKFLLHFVKESKQDESGMPNNRFLAERTGGTYSTLKVQPAELEDSGVYFCASSRAGANSPLHFGNGTRLTVT.

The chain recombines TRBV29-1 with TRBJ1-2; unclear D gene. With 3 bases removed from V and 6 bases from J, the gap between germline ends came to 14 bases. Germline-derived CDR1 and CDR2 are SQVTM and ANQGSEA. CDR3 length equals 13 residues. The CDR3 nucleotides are TGCAGCGTTGAGGGTCTACGGGGTCATGGCTACACCTTC. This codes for CSVEGLRGHGYTF.

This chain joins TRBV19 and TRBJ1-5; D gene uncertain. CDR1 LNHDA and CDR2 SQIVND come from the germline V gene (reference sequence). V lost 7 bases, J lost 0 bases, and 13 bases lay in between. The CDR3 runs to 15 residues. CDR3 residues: CASTVFEGSNQPQHF. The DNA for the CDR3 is TGTGCCAGTACAGTGTTTGAGGGTAGCAATCAGCCCCAGCATTTT.

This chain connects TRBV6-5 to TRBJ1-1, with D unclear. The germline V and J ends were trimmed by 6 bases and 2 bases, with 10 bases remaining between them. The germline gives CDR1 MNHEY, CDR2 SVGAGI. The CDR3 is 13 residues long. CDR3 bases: TGTGCCAGCAGCCACAACAGTAACACTGAAGCTTTCTTT. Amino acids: CASSHNSNTEAFF.

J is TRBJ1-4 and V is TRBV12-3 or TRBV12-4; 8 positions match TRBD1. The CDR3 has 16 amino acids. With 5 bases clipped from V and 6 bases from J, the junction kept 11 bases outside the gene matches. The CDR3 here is CASSLARGTGDEKLFF. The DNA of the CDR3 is TGTGCCAGCAGTCTTGCCCGGGGGACAGGAGATGAAAAACTGTTTTTT.

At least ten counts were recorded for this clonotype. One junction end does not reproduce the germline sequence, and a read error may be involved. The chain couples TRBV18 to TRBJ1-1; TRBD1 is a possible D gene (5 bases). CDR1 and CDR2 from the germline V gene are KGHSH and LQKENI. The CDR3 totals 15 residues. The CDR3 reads CASSPLRQTNTEAFF. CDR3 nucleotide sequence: TGTGCCAGCTCTCCACTGAGACAGACGAACACTGAAGCTTTCTTT. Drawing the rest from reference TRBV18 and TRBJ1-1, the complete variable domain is NAGVMQNPRHLVRRRGQEARLRCSPMKGHSHVYWYRQLPEEGLKFMVYLQKENIIDESGMPKERFSAEFPKEGPSILRIQQVVRGDSAAYFCASSPLRQTNTEAFFGQGTRLTVV.

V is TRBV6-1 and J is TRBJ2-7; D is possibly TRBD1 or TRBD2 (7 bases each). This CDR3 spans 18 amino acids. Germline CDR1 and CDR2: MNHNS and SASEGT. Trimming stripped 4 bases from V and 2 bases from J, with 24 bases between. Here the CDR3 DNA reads TGTGCCAGCAGTGGGCAGGGGGAACAGGCTAGCGGAACCTACGAGCAGTACTTC. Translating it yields CASSGQGEQASGTYEQYF.